The sequence of this TCR beta chain was determined in a study of blood T cells in healthy people across ages (dated by TCRdb to about 2015). About the investigation overall: Template switching captured roughly one uniquely barcoded TCR beta cDNA molecule per two T cells in model experiments. Using deep sequencing normalized with unique cDNA molecular identifiers, the study measured how TCR beta repertoire diversity changes with age. The donors were divided into four age groups: young (average around 16 years), middle-aged (approximately 39), aged (approximately 62) and long-lived (82). Using the same blood draw, the study looked at two additional independent replicas of 1 million unique cDNA reads for two donors, one aged 18 to 30 and the other aged 80 or older. Overall study outcomes, separate from this receptor: As age increased, observed TCR beta diversity per million T cells dropped in a roughly linear way, and a significant reduction was already evident by age 40. The percentage of naive T cells measured by flow cytometry correlated strongly with observed TCR beta diversity. Estimates of total diversity from one million sequenced T cells were regarded as lower bounds and underestimates. Compared with the aged group, the long-lived group had more naive CD4+ T cells, fewer expanded clones and increased TCR diversity, suggesting age selection. The CMV infection status of donors was not known, potentially confounding age-related changes in expanded clonotypes. Since profiling was done on bulk unsorted PBMCs, naive and antigen-experienced compartments could not be conclusively compared.

This clonotype came up a few times. Its antigen is unknown. Base qualities are missing; no much larger clone stands one base away. Donors were about 36 systemically healthy Caucasian individuals from Russia aged roughly 6 to 95 years. Each donor gave around 9.8 milliliters of peripheral blood, collected into EDTA-treated Vacutainer tubes. PBMCs were isolated by Ficoll-Paque density-gradient centrifugation, with at least 6 million obtained per sample. Trizol reagent was used to extract total RNA from PBMCs, with at least 5.5 micrograms per sample. The percentages of naive CD45RAhigh/CD27high T cells were determined by flow cytometry on a PBMC aliquot from every donor. Library prep was done by 5' RACE. Reads for this sample came from an Illumina HiSeq 2500. The second PCR ran for about 7 to 11 cycles and used a J-beta primer mix along with a sample-barcoded 5' primer. Each TCR beta cDNA molecule received a unique molecular identifier from a template-switch 5' adaptor carrying 12 random nucleotides. Each sample yielded at least 2.5 million CDR3-containing paired-end reads. First-strand cDNA was synthesized from all RNA with the Mint cDNA synthesis kit, primed by a TRBC-specific oligonucleotide. All cDNA was treated with uracil-DNA glycosylase and then went through a first 18-cycle PCR with the universal primers M1SS and BC2_uni_R. The study's processing was this. Normalization of each sample was performed by random selection of 1 million high-quality reads, each carrying a distinct molecular identifier. Instead of being binned into consensus sequences, reads with shared molecular identifiers were discarded. MiTCR, set to a Q25 quality threshold and the strictest error-elimination algorithm, was used for CDR3 identification, clonotype clustering and error correction. A nonparametric unseen species model using Euler transformation provided a lower-bound estimate of total TCR beta diversity. TCRdb reprocessed the public reads (quality trimming at Q25 with fastp, clone calling with MiXCR) and kept in-frame beta chains. Each CDR3 protein appears once, grouped with its most common genes and DNA. The V and J calls, along with clone size, are taken from TCRdb and not from the paper's own processing. This sample holds more than 500,000 distinct CDR3 sequences; over 25% were observed only once. Of the sample, under 4.5% falls within the top ten clones.

V loses 3 bases, J loses 1 base, and the germline ends lie 9 bases apart. The CDR3 numbers 13 residues from cysteine through phenylalanine. The entry retains the CDR3 DNA only, 39 bases that are in frame from base 1. The germline V gene (reference sequence) yields DFQATT for CDR1 and SNEGSKA for CDR2. These data were also filed under a second study, of T cells of mothers and their children. Reported in the second study: Nine systemically healthy Caucasian individuals served as donors, namely three mothers together with their six children. cDNA synthesis used all of the extracted RNA, with approximately 1.4 ug of RNA in each 15 ul reaction. In the second PCR, sample barcodes and 2-4 random nucleotides were introduced via the M1S primer. Over 9 million TCR beta CDR3 reads came from each mother, compared with some 3 million reads from each child. TCR recombination output is similarly shaped by thymic selection in related and unrelated pairs, with a minor effect exerted by inherited differences. Related mother-child pairs always showed normalized repertoire overlap that was slightly higher than in unrelated mother-child pairs, though the difference was never significant. With a sensitivity of roughly 93 clones per million clonotypes, no persistent microchimeric T cell clones were detected. To look for features that set related mother-child pairs apart from unrelated individuals, the researchers ran deep NGS to compare the TCR beta repertoires of mothers and children. On average, the children were roughly 12 +/- 4 years old, while the mothers were approximately 41 +/- 4 years old. After adapters were ligated using NEBNext reagents, the libraries underwent 100+100 nt paired-end sequencing on an Illumina HiSeq 2000. To prevent cross-contamination, the mother and child libraries were prepared a month apart and were sequenced in separate runs. For each donor, between roughly 500,000 and 2,300,000 distinct TCR beta clonotypes were identified. Naive TCR beta clonotypes were estimated from low-frequency clonotypes matched to each donor's FACS-determined naive share, without sorting.

The chain joins TRBV20-1 to TRBJ1-1, with the D gene not confidently named. Source material: blood. The clonotype comes from a boy aged 2-15 years in good health. CDR3 protein: CSARSDGNTEAFF. The DNA sequence follows: TGCAGTGCTAGGTCAGACGGGAACACTGAAGCTTTCTTT.